The rows below give T cell receptor beta chains drawn from one sample of a study of cytomegalovirus exposure and HLA in healthy donors. Clones were sequenced by immunoSEQ multiplex PCR, and TCRdb holds only the in-frame ones, with some missing. Altogether some 180,000 clones are present, around 87% being singletons, with the ten largest covering around 0.99%. Input material: PBMCs. The receptors stem from a boy younger than 10 in good health and CMV-seronegative. CDR3s include the opening cysteine and the closing phenylalanine or tryptophan. The D gene is left open where the match is weak. Size is omitted from some rows. Given values are once, few, many or a class for expanded clones.

CDR3 DNA: TGTGCCAGCAGCGAGGTGGGGGGGGGCGAGGAGACCCAGTACTTC; CDR3 protein: CASSEVGGGEETQYF; J gene: TRBJ2-5; D gene: -; V gene: TRBV7-9; clone size: -
CDR3 DNA: TGTGCCAGCACCCTTAGCGGGGATACGCAGTATTTT; CDR3 protein: CASTLSGDTQYF; J gene: TRBJ2-3; D gene: TRBD2; V gene: TRBV28; clone size: -
CDR3 DNA: TGTGCCAGCAGTGAAGGGACAGGGGAAAATGAAAAACTGTTTTTT; CDR3 protein: CASSEGTGENEKLFF; J gene: TRBJ1-4; D gene: TRBD1; V gene: TRBV2; clone size: -
CDR3 DNA: TGTGCCAGTAGTCCCGTTAGAGGGCTGAACACTGAAGCTTTCTTT; CDR3 protein: CASSPVRGLNTEAFF; J gene: TRBJ1-1; D gene: -; V gene: TRBV19; clone size: -
CDR3 DNA: TGTGCCAGCAGCTGGGGAGGCCGGGGGGCCTCCTACGAGCAGTACTTC; CDR3 protein: CASSWGGRGASYEQYF; J gene: TRBJ2-7; D gene: -; V gene: TRBV11-2; clone size: -
CDR3 DNA: TGCAGCGTTAAAAGCGGGAGGAGCTCCTACGAGCAGTACTTC; CDR3 protein: CSVKSGRSSYEQYF; J gene: TRBJ2-7; D gene: TRBD2; V gene: TRBV29-1; clone size: -
CDR3 DNA: TGTGCCAGCAGGGGAACCGGGACAGCCGCCTACAATGAGCAGTTCTTC; CDR3 protein: CASRGTGTAAYNEQFF; J gene: TRBJ2-1; D gene: TRBD1; V gene: TRBV28; clone size: -
CDR3 DNA: TGTGCCAGCAGCTCCCTTGTTTTGGAGACCCAGTACTTC; CDR3 protein: CASSSLVLETQYF; J gene: TRBJ2-5; D gene: -; V gene: TRBV14; clone size: -
CDR3 DNA: TGTGCCAGCAGCTTTTGGGACAGGGGCTTGAATCAGCCCCAGCATTTT; CDR3 protein: CASSFWDRGLNQPQHF; J gene: TRBJ1-5; D gene: TRBD1; V gene: TRBV7-8; clone size: -
CDR3 DNA: TGTGCCAGCAGCGTAGCTGGTACTAGCGGGGGTGGAGAGCAGTTCTTC; CDR3 protein: CASSVAGTSGGGEQFF; J gene: TRBJ2-1; D gene: TRBD2; V gene: TRBV9; clone size: -
CDR3 DNA: TGTGCCTGGAGTGAGTACGGGTACGAGCAGTACTTC; CDR3 protein: CAWSEYGYEQYF; J gene: TRBJ2-7; D gene: -; V gene: TRBV30; clone size: -
CDR3 DNA: TGTGCCAGTAAACTGAGGGGGCAGGGCGAGCAGTACTTC; CDR3 protein: CASKLRGQGEQYF; J gene: TRBJ2-7; D gene: TRBD1; V gene: TRBV11-2; clone size: once
CDR3 DNA: TGTGCCAGCAGCCCATGGGACAGAGATACTGAAGCTTTCTTT; CDR3 protein: CASSPWDRDTEAFF; J gene: TRBJ1-1; D gene: TRBD1; V gene: TRBV5-4; clone size: -
CDR3 DNA: TGCAGCGTTGAAGAACGGGGTTCACCCCTCCACTTT; CDR3 protein: CSVEERGSPLHF; J gene: TRBJ1-6; D gene: -; V gene: TRBV29-1; clone size: -
CDR3 DNA: TGTGCCAGTAGCCTCGGACAAGGAGAATATGGCTACACCTTC; CDR3 protein: CASSLGQGEYGYTF; J gene: TRBJ1-2; D gene: -; V gene: TRBV19; clone size: -
CDR3 DNA: TGTGCCAGCAGCTCATGGACAGGGGTGGGTTACAATGAGCAGTTCTTC; CDR3 protein: CASSSWTGVGYNEQFF; J gene: TRBJ2-1; D gene: TRBD1; V gene: TRBV5-6; clone size: few
CDR3 DNA: TGTGCCAGCAGCTTAACTAGCGGGTCCTACAATGAGCAGTTCTTC; CDR3 protein: CASSLTSGSYNEQFF; J gene: TRBJ2-1; D gene: TRBD2; V gene: TRBV11-1; clone size: -
CDR3 DNA: TGTGCCAGCAGCTCCGCTGGACAGGGCCACGCCGGGGAGCTGTTTTTT; CDR3 protein: CASSSAGQGHAGELFF; J gene: TRBJ2-2; D gene: TRBD1; V gene: TRBV7-6; clone size: -
CDR3 DNA: TGTGCCAGCACCTCGACAGGGTTGGGGAGCTCCTACGAGCAGTACTTC; CDR3 protein: CASTSTGLGSSYEQYF; J gene: TRBJ2-7; D gene: TRBD1; V gene: TRBV2; clone size: -
CDR3 DNA: TGTGCCAGCAGCAGCGCCGGGGAGCTGTTTTTT; CDR3 protein: CASSSAGELFF; J gene: TRBJ2-2; D gene: -; V gene: TRBV11-3; clone size: -
CDR3 DNA: TGCGCCAGCAGCTTGGTACCGAGCTCCTACGAGCAGTACTTC; CDR3 protein: CASSLVPSSYEQYF; J gene: TRBJ2-7; D gene: -; V gene: TRBV5-1; clone size: -
CDR3 DNA: TGTGCCAGCAGTTACTCGACTAGCGGGGACAATGAGCAGTTCTTC; CDR3 protein: CASSYSTSGDNEQFF; J gene: TRBJ2-1; D gene: TRBD2; V gene: TRBV6-6; clone size: -
CDR3 DNA: TGTGCCAGCGGATTGGACTCCTTAGTTTACAATGAGCAGTTCTTC; CDR3 protein: CASGLDSLVYNEQFF; J gene: TRBJ2-1; D gene: -; V gene: TRBV2; clone size: -
CDR3 DNA: TGTGCCAGCAGCTCTTCGGACAGGGGGTTACAGCCCCAGCATTTT; CDR3 protein: CASSSSDRGLQPQHF; J gene: TRBJ1-5; D gene: TRBD1; V gene: TRBV5-6; clone size: -
CDR3 DNA: TGCGCCAGCAGCTTGGGGGGAGGGGGGGACACTGAAGCTTTCTTT; CDR3 protein: CASSLGGGGDTEAFF; J gene: TRBJ1-1; D gene: -; V gene: TRBV5-1; clone size: -
CDR3 DNA: TGTGCCAGCAAAAGGGGCGCTATAAGCACAGATACGCAGTATTTT; CDR3 protein: CASKRGAISTDTQYF; J gene: TRBJ2-3; D gene: -; V gene: TRBV27; clone size: -
CDR3 DNA: TGCAGCGCCGGCGCTAGCGGGCCCGGGGAGCTGTTTTTT; CDR3 protein: CSAGASGPGELFF; J gene: TRBJ2-2; D gene: TRBD2; V gene: TRBV29-1; clone size: -
CDR3 DNA: TGTGCCAGCAGTGAACTAGCGGACACCGGGGAGCTGTTTTTT; CDR3 protein: CASSELADTGELFF; J gene: TRBJ2-2; D gene: TRBD2; V gene: TRBV2; clone size: once
CDR3 DNA: TGTGCCAGCAGCTCGGGGGGACTACCCTACGAGCAGTACTTC; CDR3 protein: CASSSGGLPYEQYF; J gene: TRBJ2-7; D gene: TRBD2; V gene: TRBV7-2; clone size: -
CDR3 DNA: TGTGCCAGCAGTCCGACTAGCCCCCTCTACAATGAGCAGTTCTTC; CDR3 protein: CASSPTSPLYNEQFF; J gene: TRBJ2-1; D gene: TRBD2; V gene: TRBV27; clone size: -
CDR3 DNA: TGTGCCAGCTCACCGACTAGCGGGTCCTACAATGAGCAGTTCTTC; CDR3 protein: CASSPTSGSYNEQFF; J gene: TRBJ2-1; D gene: TRBD2; V gene: TRBV18; clone size: -
CDR3 DNA: TGCAGCGTTATGAAGCCCGCACGCGCTCGGGATGAAAAACTGTTTTTT; CDR3 protein: CSVMKPARARDEKLFF; J gene: TRBJ1-4; D gene: -; V gene: TRBV29-1; clone size: -
CDR3 DNA: TGCGCCAGCAGCTTGAGCGGGAGCTCCTACGAGCAGTACTTC; CDR3 protein: CASSLSGSSYEQYF; J gene: TRBJ2-7; D gene: TRBD2; V gene: TRBV5-1; clone size: -
CDR3 DNA: TGTGCCAGCAGCACCGCCAGGGCTAGCGGGAGGTTGAATACGCAGTATTTT; CDR3 protein: CASSTARASGRLNTQYF; J gene: TRBJ2-3; D gene: TRBD2; V gene: TRBV7-9; clone size: -
CDR3 DNA: TGCGCCAGCAGCTTGGGGGGGCCCCCTAACTATGGCTACACCTTC; CDR3 protein: CASSLGGPPNYGYTF; J gene: TRBJ1-2; D gene: -; V gene: TRBV5-1; clone size: -
CDR3 DNA: TGTGCCAGCAGCTTACGGGGGTTGGACGAGCAGTACTTC; CDR3 protein: CASSLRGLDEQYF; J gene: TRBJ2-7; D gene: -; V gene: TRBV5-6; clone size: -
CDR3 DNA: TGCGCCAGCAGCTTGGTAGGCGTAGCGGTCCAAGAGACCCAGTACTTC; CDR3 protein: CASSLVGVAVQETQYF; J gene: TRBJ2-5; D gene: -; V gene: TRBV5-1; clone size: -
CDR3 DNA: TGTGCCAGTAGTATAGTCAGGAATGAGCAGTTCTTC; CDR3 protein: CASSIVRNEQFF; J gene: TRBJ2-1; D gene: -; V gene: TRBV19; clone size: -
CDR3 DNA: TGTGCCAGCAGTTTCGCCAGGTGGGACACCATATATTTT; CDR3 protein: CASSFARWDTIYF; J gene: TRBJ1-3; D gene: -; V gene: TRBV28; clone size: -
CDR3 DNA: TGTGCCTGGACCGCGGACAGGGGTTGGACTGAAGCTTTCTTT; CDR3 protein: CAWTADRGWTEAFF; J gene: TRBJ1-1; D gene: TRBD1; V gene: TRBV30; clone size: -